This T cell receptor beta chain was recovered during a study of control samples from healthy donors and cancer patients. V lost 1 base and J lost 2, with 4 bases in between. This CDR3 is 13 amino acids long. Profiled with immunoSEQ multiplex PCR; TCRdb holds only in-frame clones, not every one. Of 100,000 to 150,000 clones listed, more than 70% are singletons. The receptor's source is a man over 45 in good health. Sequences were obtained from blood. J is TRBJ2-3 and V is TRBV12-3 or TRBV12-4; D unresolved. The CDR3 region has the DNA TGTGCCAGCAGTTTAGGGCTCACAGATACGCAGTATTTT. It encodes CASSLGLTDTQYF.